Presented here are 27 T cell receptor beta chains from one specimen sequenced in a study of blood T cell repertoires in COVID-19. The repertoire was sequenced with immunoSEQ multiplex PCR; TCRdb's copy has only in-frame clones and lacks some. The sample consists of about 57,000 clones, approximately 91% of them appearing once. The sample consisted of peripheral blood. The receptors originated from a man aged 55 to 70 with acute or convalescent COVID-19.

The chain combines TRBV7-2 with TRBJ1-4; D remains ambiguous. The CDR3 sequence is 15 residues long. The germline V gene encodes CDR1 SGHTA and CDR2 FQGNSA. Deletions cut 1 base from V and 10 bases from J, with 16 bases between. CDR3 sequence reads: CASSLDTREAAKLFF. CDR3 coding DNA: TGTGCCAGCAGCTTAGATACCCGAGAAGCGGCAAAACTGTTTTTT.

This sequence joins TRBV5-4 and TRBJ2-5; D is possibly TRBD2 (6 bases). V lost 2 bases and J lost 5, with 16 bases in between. CDR1 and CDR2 (germline): SGHNT, YYREEE (reference sequence). The CDR3 runs to 15 residues. CDR3 sequence: CASSLMEGGAETQYF. Written as DNA, the CDR3 is TGTGCCAGCAGCTTAATGGAGGGCGGTGCGGAGACCCAGTACTTC.

V is TRBV3-1 (or the pseudogene TRBV3-2) and J is TRBJ2-3; 8 nucleotides align to TRBD1. J was trimmed by 0 bases and V by 6 bases; bases with no gene match: 5. The CDR3 loop spans 15 amino acids. Germline CDR1 LGHDT, CDR2 YNNKEL (reference sequence). CDR3 amino acids: CASRRTGTSTDTQYF. For the CDR3, the DNA is TGTGCCAGCAGGCGGACAGGGACGAGCACAGATACGCAGTATTTT.

V is TRBV11-3 and J is TRBJ2-7, with TRBD1 identical over 8 bases. This CDR3 spans 12 amino acids. CDR1 is SGHNT and CDR2 is YENEEA in the germline V gene. The ends lost 5 bases at V and 6 bases at J; junction bases unmatched: 3. The CDR3 region is CASSGTGLEQYF. As DNA, the CDR3 is TGTGCCAGCAGCGGGACAGGCCTCGAGCAGTACTTC.

The V call is TRBV30, the J call TRBJ2-7, with a possible D match to TRBD2 (6 bases). The germline CDR1 and CDR2 sequences are GTSNPN and SVGIG (reference sequence). V dropped 0 bases and J dropped 5 bases, with 14 bases sitting between them. The CDR3 runs to 14 residues. The CDR3 region is CAWSVLAGLHEQYF. As DNA, the CDR3 is TGTGCCTGGAGTGTACTAGCAGGCCTCCACGAGCAGTACTTC.

The chain links TRBV4-2 to TRBJ2-1, with D perhaps TRBD2 (6 bases). CDR1 LGHNA and CDR2 YNFKEQ come from the germline V gene. Trimming took off 6 bases at V and 5 bases at J, with 14 bases between the two ends. This CDR3 region has 14 residues. This CDR3 is CASRRELADNEQFF. CDR3 nucleotides: TGTGCCAGCAGAAGAGAACTAGCAGACAATGAGCAGTTCTTC.

CDR3 residues: CASSISRDSEAFF. The CDR3, as DNA: TGTGCCAGCTCAATTTCCCGGGACAGTGAAGCTTTCTTT. The V call is TRBV18, the J call TRBJ1-1; TRBD1 matches 7 bases. CDR1 KGHSH and CDR2 LQKENI come from the germline V gene. This CDR3 comprises 13 residues. J was trimmed by 7 bases and V by 5 bases; bases with no gene match: 7.

The sample holds one count of this clone. The CDR3 region has the DNA TGTGCCTGGGATGGGGGGAGCGGGTACAATGAGCAGTTCTTC. Translating it yields CAWDGGSGYNEQFF. The chain is built from TRBV30 and TRBJ2-1; TRBD2 is a possible D gene (6 bases). Germline CDR1 GTSNPN, CDR2 SVGIG (reference sequence). V lost 5 bases and J 4 bases, leaving 15 bases between the germline ends. This CDR3 has 14 amino acids.

The chain joins TRBV5-4 to TRBJ2-2; TRBD1 aligns across 7 bases. This CDR3 has 14 residues. V lost 5 bases and J lost 4; bases outside the gene matches: 5. The germline V gene has CDR1 SGHNT and CDR2 YYREEE (reference sequence). CDR3 protein: CASSRQGSTGELFF. In DNA form, the CDR3 reads TGTGCCAGCAGTAGACAGGGAAGCACCGGGGAGCTGTTTTTT.

This rearrangement joins TRBV7-6 to TRBJ1-1; 9 bases line up with TRBD1. The CDR3 has 13 amino acids. Germline V gives CDR1 SGHVS, CDR2 FNYEAQ. Trimming removed 5 bases from V and 5 bases from J; junction bases left unmatched: 3. The CDR3 reads CASSEGQGTEAFF. The CDR3 coding sequence is TGTGCCAGCAGCGAGGGACAGGGAACTGAAGCTTTCTTT.

This clone has a single count. The chain links TRBV3-1 (or the pseudogene TRBV3-2) to TRBJ1-2; the D gene is possibly TRBD1 (6 bases). This CDR3 region has 15 residues. V shed 1 base and J shed 6 bases, with 15 bases lying between them. The germline gives CDR1 LGHDT, CDR2 YNNKEL (reference sequence). The CDR3 protein is CASSQGAGVRNGYTF. In DNA form, the CDR3 reads TGTGCCAGCAGCCAAGGAGCAGGGGTACGCAATGGCTACACCTTC.

The rearrangement joins TRBV11-3 to TRBJ1-1, with 8 bases identical to TRBD1. Trimming removed 4 bases from V and 7 bases from J; junction bases left unmatched: 5. CDR3 size: 13 residues. CDR1 and CDR2 (germline): SGHNT, YENEEA. The CDR3 spells CASSSLRGREAFF. The CDR3, as DNA: TGTGCCAGCAGCTCCCTCAGGGGGCGTGAAGCTTTCTTT.

This clone was observed once. The rearrangement joins TRBV24-1 to TRBJ2-7, with TRBD2 matching over 7 bases. V was clipped by 5 bases and J by 1 base; unmatched bases: 13. The V gene's germline CDR1 is KGHDR and CDR2 SFDVKD. The CDR3 is 17 residues long. CDR3 loop: CATSAPPQAGSSYEQYF. CDR3 in DNA: TGTGCCACCAGTGCTCCCCCCCAAGCGGGATCATCCTACGAGCAGTACTTC.

The V and J genes are TRBV6-4 and TRBJ2-3; 10 nucleotides align to TRBD2. V lost 6 bases to trimming and J lost 4 bases; unmatched junction nucleotides: 7. Per germline, CDR1 MRHNA and CDR2 SNTAGT. This CDR3 has 15 residues. CDR3 sequence (DNA): TGTGCCAGCAGAGTACTAGCGGGAAGGGCAGATACGCAGTATTTT. Amino acids: CASRVLAGRADTQYF.

This clone has only one observation. The J gene is TRBJ1-2, the V gene TRBV6-4; 12 nucleotides line up with TRBD1. After removal of 7 bases from V and 4 bases from J, the junction contained 13 bases not matched to a gene. Germline lookup yields CDR1 MRHNA and CDR2 SNTAGT. The CDR3 length is 17 residues. The CDR3 loop reads CASTIRGTGGEGYGYTF. Here the CDR3 DNA reads TGTGCCAGCACCATTAGAGGGACAGGGGGCGAAGGCTATGGCTACACCTTC.

The CDR3 here is CASSLMDQGAFMNTEAFF. CDR3 sequence (DNA): TGCGCCAGCAGCCTAATGGATCAGGGGGCCTTCATGAACACTGAAGCTTTCTTT. The chain employs TRBV4-3 and TRBJ1-1; 8 bases map to TRBD1. This CDR3 comprises 18 residues. CDR1 is LGHNA, CDR2 YSLEER, per germline. The J segment lost 0 bases and the V segment lost 4 bases, leaving 13 bases of the junction unmatched.

V and J are TRBV9 and TRBJ2-5; D may be TRBD1 (5 bases). The V end was cut by 0 bases, the J end by 0 bases, with 12 bases between. This CDR3 has 16 amino acids. In germline, CDR1 is SGDLS, CDR2 YYNGEE. CDR3 region: CASSVGGPGNQETQYF. CDR3 DNA sequence: TGTGCCAGCAGCGTAGGGGGTCCAGGGAACCAAGAGACCCAGTACTTC.

The chain has TRBV28 and TRBJ1-4, with D perhaps TRBD1 (5 bases). Trimming cost V 8 bases and J 4 bases, with 11 bases left between them. CDR1 MDHEN and CDR2 SYDVKM come from the germline V gene. The CDR3 extends over 13 amino acids. CDR3 residues: CASLGGGNEKLFF. In nucleotides, the CDR3 is TGTGCCAGCCTGGGGGGGGGTAATGAAAAACTGTTTTTT.

The rearrangement joins TRBV30 to TRBJ2-7; 9 positions match TRBD1. Germline values: CDR1 GTSNPN, CDR2 SVGIG (reference sequence). The CDR3 contains 11 residues. The V and J ends lost 5 bases and 5 bases, in that order; junction bases with no gene match: 1. The CDR3 protein is CAWDRGNEQYF. The CDR3 DNA reads as TGTGCCTGGGACAGGGGGAACGAGCAGTACTTC.

The chain couples TRBV30 to TRBJ2-3; TRBD2 matches 12 bases. The ends lost 5 bases at V and 2 bases at J; junction bases unmatched: 2. The germline V gene has CDR1 GTSNPN and CDR2 SVGIG (reference sequence). CDR3 size: 14 residues. The CDR3 loop is CAWGLAGLTDTQYF. CDR3 nucleotides: TGTGCCTGGGGACTAGCGGGACTCACAGATACGCAGTATTTT.

The chain joins TRBV6-5 to TRBJ1-2; 9 positions agree with TRBD1. CDR1 is MNHEY and CDR2 is SVGAGI in the germline V gene. V was pared by 2 bases and J by 5 bases, with 9 bases of the junction left unmatched. CDR3 size: 16 residues. The CDR3 sequence: CASSYNRQGGAYGYTF. For the CDR3, the DNA is TGTGCCAGCAGTTACAACAGACAGGGGGGAGCTTATGGCTACACCTTC.

This chain connects TRBV28 to TRBJ2-7; D is unclear. Germline V gives CDR1 MDHEN, CDR2 SYDVKM. The CDR3 totals 11 residues. Trimming shortened V by 6 bases and J by 4 bases, and 7 bases separated the two germline ends. This chain's CDR3 is CASSPGYEQYF. The CDR3, as DNA: TGTGCCAGCAGCCCCGGGTACGAGCAGTACTTC.

The V and J genes are TRBV6-2 or TRBV6-3 and TRBJ2-5; tentatively, D is TRBD2 (6 bases). Germline V gives CDR1 MNHEY, CDR2 SVGEGT. Trimming cost V 6 bases and J 1 base, with 21 bases left between them. This CDR3 is 17 amino acids long. The CDR3 bases are TGTGCCAGCAGCAACCCAGGGCAGCTAGCGAGCCAAGAGACCCAGTACTTC. As protein: CASSNPGQLASQETQYF.

The chain has TRBV6-5 and TRBJ1-2; weak D call: TRBD1 (5 bases). Germline CDR1 is MNHEY and CDR2 is SVGAGI. This CDR3 spans 16 amino acids. V dropped 2 bases and J dropped 0 bases, with 13 bases sitting between them. For the CDR3, the DNA is TGTGCCAGCAGTTACGAGGTGACAGCCACTAACTATGGCTACACCTTC. Translating gives CASSYEVTATNYGYTF.

J is TRBJ1-1 and V is TRBV4-2; maybe TRBD1 (6 bases). This CDR3 spans 14 amino acids. From germline, CDR1 is LGHNA and CDR2 YNFKEQ. Trimming pared 3 bases from V and 0 bases from J, leaving 8 bases between. CDR3 nucleotide sequence: TGTGCCAGCAGCCAGACAGGAGTGAACACTGAAGCTTTCTTT. This encodes CASSQTGVNTEAFF.

This rearrangement joins TRBV11-2 to TRBJ1-6; D is perhaps TRBD1 (6 bases). Per the germline V gene, CDR1 is SGHAT and CDR2 is FQNNGV. Trimming took 1 base from V and 8 from J, leaving 9 bases between them. The CDR3 has 14 amino acids. The CDR3 sequence: CASSLVRGHSPLHF. In DNA form, the CDR3 reads TGTGCCAGCAGCTTAGTCAGGGGTCATTCACCCCTCCACTTT.

The genes are TRBV5-6 and TRBJ1-2; 7 positions match TRBD1. Germline V CDR1 and CDR2: SGHDT, YYEEEE. The CDR3 totals 13 residues. V dropped 0 bases and J dropped 12; count of bases not matched to a gene: 8. CDR3 nucleotide sequence: TGTGCCAGCAGCTTGGCCCGGGGGACAGTCGACACCTTC. It encodes CASSLARGTVDTF.